One sample yielded the 24 T cell receptor beta chains listed below, sequenced in a study of T cell repertoires in cytomegalovirus infection. TCRdb fed the reads into MiXCR, producing one record per CDR3 protein. The sample has 200,000 to 300,000 distinct CDR3 sequences, approximately 15% seen once; the top ten hold roughly 9.7%. Sequencing was done on a sample of PBMCs. The source of these receptors is a human donor in good health (CMV status not recorded). Some clones in this sample may be carry-over from other donors' samples.

As regards this clonotype: Possible read error: a much larger clone is one base away. V gene TRBV6-8 combines with J gene TRBJ1-1; D is unclear. The germline gives CDR1 MNHGY, CDR2 SAAAGT. V was clipped by 6 bases and J by 0 bases, with 14 bases between them. The CDR3 is made up of 15 amino acids. The CDR3 DNA follows: TGTGCCAGCAGACGGGGTGGCAACTTGAACACTGAAGCTTTCTTT. Its protein is CASRRGGNLNTEAFF.

This clonotype came up many times. The chain has TRBV6-5 and TRBJ2-5, with D possibly being TRBD2 (5 bases). V was shortened by 7 bases and J by 0 bases, with 12 bases between the two germline ends. This CDR3 has 14 residues. CDR1 and CDR2 from the germline V gene are MNHEY and SVGAGI. The CDR3 DNA sequence: TGTGCCAGCACCTCGGGCGGGTACCAAGAGACCCAGTACTTC. Its protein product is CASTSGGYQETQYF.

In this sample, this clonotype turned up a few times. This chain connects TRBV28 to TRBJ2-7, with unresolved D. The CDR3 sequence is 13 residues long. Trimming pared 6 bases from V and 5 bases from J, leaving 14 bases between. Germline lookup yields CDR1 MDHEN and CDR2 SYDVKM. The CDR3: CASSPGLLDEQYF. DNA of the CDR3: TGTGCCAGCAGCCCCGGGCTTCTAGACGAGCAGTACTTC.

Only a few counts were recorded for this clonotype. The genes are TRBV7-3 and TRBJ2-3; weak D call: TRBD2 (7 bases). The CDR3 is 15 residues long. Germline V gene data show CDR1 as SGHTA and CDR2 as FQGTGA. V was clipped by 4 bases and J by 1 base, with 12 bases between them. The DNA for the CDR3 is TGTGCCAGCAGCTGGGGGGCGGGAGGCACAGATACGCAGTATTTT. Residues: CASSWGAGGTDTQYF. The variable domain in full, with the rest retrieved from reference TRBV7-3 and TRBJ2-3, is GAGVSQTPSNKVTEKGKYVELRCDPISGHTALYWYRQSLGQGPEFLIYFQGTGAADDSGLPNDRFFAVRPEGSVSTLKIQRTERGDSAVYLCASSWGAGGTDTQYFGPGTRLTVL.

The chain joins TRBV15 to TRBJ2-1; D gene uncertain. CDR1 LNHNV and CDR2 YYDKDF come from the germline V gene (reference sequence). This CDR3 has 14 amino acids. The V end lost 8 bases, the J end lost 9 bases, and 20 bases lay between the germline ends. The DNA of the CDR3 is TGTGCCACCGGGCGAAGGCAGGCTACGGGTGAGCAGTTCTTC. Translating gives CATGRRQATGEQFF.

This clonotype was seen more than once but under ten times. The chain couples TRBV20-1 to TRBJ1-2, with no clear D. From germline, CDR1 is DFQATT and CDR2 SNEGSKA (reference sequence). The CDR3 contains 15 residues. V lost 0 bases and J lost 8, with 19 bases in between. The CDR3 loop is CSARDPDGRVSGYTF. CDR3 sequence (DNA): TGCAGTGCTAGAGATCCGGACGGAAGGGTTTCGGGCTACACCTTC.

This clonotype has just a few counts. The chain combines TRBV19 with TRBJ2-1; D is unclear. Between the trimmed V and J ends, which lost 4 bases and 0 bases, there was a span of 13 bases. Germline loops: CDR1 LNHDA, CDR2 SQIVND (reference sequence). The CDR3 is 16 residues long. The CDR3 region is CASSSPRGDSYNEQFF. Here the CDR3 DNA reads TGTGCCAGTAGTAGCCCCAGAGGCGACTCCTACAATGAGCAGTTCTTC.

The sample holds many counts of this clonotype. This rearrangement joins TRBV6-5 to TRBJ2-3; 7 bases are shared with TRBD2. Germline assignment: CDR1 MNHEY and CDR2 SVGAGI. Trimming removed 5 bases from V and 3 bases from J; junction bases left unmatched: 8. The CDR3 has 15 amino acids. CDR3 DNA: TGTGCCAGCAGTCCCGGGACTACCGGAACAGATACGCAGTATTTT. This gives the protein CASSPGTTGTDTQYF.

There are many counts of this clonotype. In DNA form, the CDR3 reads TGTGCCAGCAGCTTAGCGCTTGGACAGGGGGCCAGGCAGCCCCAGCATTTT. Its protein is CASSLALGQGARQPQHF. This chain joins TRBV7-2 and TRBJ1-5; TRBD1 agrees at 11 bases. The CDR3 totals 17 residues. V gave up 0 bases and J gave up 7 bases; unmatched junction bases: 8. CDR1 is SGHTA, CDR2 FQGNSA, per germline.

A word on this clonotype: Since a much larger clone is just one base distant, this may be a read error. V is TRBV10-3 and J is TRBJ2-1; 7 bases match TRBD1. V lost 4 bases and J lost 2; bases outside the gene matches: 11. CDR3 length: 17 amino acids. Per germline, CDR1 ENHRY and CDR2 SYGVKD. In DNA, the CDR3 is TGTGCCATCAGTGTGAACAGGGGTCCCCACCCCTACAATGAGCAGTTCTTC. Translated, it gives CAISVNRGPHPYNEQFF.

This clonotype was seen a handful of times. V and J are TRBV9 and TRBJ2-7; D possibly corresponds to TRBD1 (6 bases). The germline gives CDR1 SGDLS, CDR2 YYNGEE. The CDR3 contains 14 residues. V shed 2 bases and J shed 6 bases, with 15 bases lying between them. The CDR3 DNA reads TGTGCCAGCAGCGTCTCACCCCGGGACACCGAGCAGTACTTC. This encodes CASSVSPRDTEQYF. Based on the CDR3 plus reference TRBV9 and TRBJ2-7, the full variable domain is DSGVTQTPKHLITATGQRVTLRCSPRSGDLSVYWYQQSLDQGLQFLIQYYNGEERAKGNILERFSAQQFPDLHSELNLSSLELGDSALYFCASSVSPRDTEQYFGPGTRLTVT.

There are many counts of this clonotype. The V gene is TRBV7-2, the J gene TRBJ2-1, with D possibly TRBD1 on 5 matching bases. V lost 3 bases and J 2 bases, leaving 11 bases between the germline ends. In germline, CDR1 is SGHTA, CDR2 FQGNSA. The CDR3 has 15 amino acids. This CDR3 is CASSFRGNAYNEQFF. DNA for the CDR3: TGTGCCAGCAGCTTTAGGGGTAATGCCTACAATGAGCAGTTCTTC.

Ten or more counts support this clonotype. This chain joins TRBV7-9 and TRBJ2-7, with no clear D. Germline CDR1 reads SEHNR; CDR2 reads FQNEAQ (reference sequence). Trimming left V 5 bases short and J 1 base short, with 12 bases between. There are 14 residues in the CDR3. The CDR3 loop is CASSPLGRSYEQYF. As DNA, the CDR3 is TGTGCCAGCAGCCCATTAGGCAGGTCCTACGAGCAGTACTTC.

The rearrangement uses TRBV20-1 and TRBJ1-1; no firm D call. V gave up 8 bases and J gave up 1 base, with 14 bases separating them. Germline V gene lookup returns CDR1 DFQATT and CDR2 SNEGSKA (reference sequence). The length of the CDR3 is 13 residues. This CDR3 reads CSPVVQKNTEAFF. CDR3 nucleotides: TGCAGTCCTGTGGTACAGAAGAACACTGAAGCTTTCTTT.

This clonotype turned up a few times. V and J are TRBV20-1 and TRBJ1-2, with D perhaps TRBD1 (6 bases). CDR1 and CDR2 from the germline V gene are DFQATT and SNEGSKA (reference sequence). The CDR3 has 14 amino acids. V shed 3 bases and J shed 8 bases, with 19 bases lying between them. CDR3 sequence reads: CSASGIPTGQGYTF. CDR3 DNA: TGCAGTGCTAGTGGGATCCCAACAGGGCAAGGCTACACCTTC.

There are many counts of this clonotype. V gene TRBV28 combines with J gene TRBJ1-5, with D possibly matching TRBD1 (6 bases). The CDR3 is 14 residues long. Trimming removed 7 bases at V and 11 bases at J, with 21 bases between. Germline CDR1 reads MDHEN; CDR2 reads SYDVKM. In DNA, the CDR3 is TGTGCCAGCACCTCCCCCGGGCAGGGGCAGTCCCAGCATTTT. Translating it yields CASTSPGQGQSQHF.

This sequence joins TRBV18 and TRBJ1-5, with D possibly TRBD1 on 5 matching bases. The CDR3 consists of 14 residues. Germline V gene data show CDR1 as KGHSH and CDR2 as LQKENI. The V end lost 2 bases, the J end lost 8 bases, and 13 bases lay between the germline ends. The CDR3 bases are TGTGCCAGCTCACCATCAGGGATCGTGGAGCCCCAGCATTTT. Its translation is CASSPSGIVEPQHF.

The chain recombines TRBV5-1 with TRBJ2-5, with 8 bases matching TRBD2. This CDR3 has 15 residues. Germline values: CDR1 SGHRS, CDR2 YFSETQ. With 4 bases clipped from V and 4 bases from J, the junction kept 9 bases outside the gene matches. This CDR3 is CASSPTGGARETQYF. CDR3 nucleotide sequence: TGCGCCAGCAGCCCCACCGGGGGGGCCAGAGAGACCCAGTACTTC.

This clonotype came up many times. This CDR3 reads CASSLVPETTEAFF. CDR3 DNA: TGTGCCAGCAGTTTAGTCCCGGAGACCACTGAAGCTTTCTTT. This chain joins TRBV12-3 or TRBV12-4 and TRBJ1-1; no clear D. Between the trimmed V and J ends, which lost 1 base and 4 bases, there was a span of 10 bases. This CDR3 region has 14 residues.

This clonotype came up many times. The chain has TRBV7-2 and TRBJ2-7; 8 nucleotides match TRBD2. Germline V lookup: CDR1 SGHTA, CDR2 FQGNSA. This CDR3 is built from 16 residues. Trimming at V came to 7 bases and at J to 0 bases, leaving 11 bases not matched to a gene. CDR3 sequence: CASNIPVSGVSYEQYF. DNA of the CDR3: TGTGCCAGCAACATCCCGGTTAGCGGGGTCTCCTACGAGCAGTACTTC.

This clonotype came up a few times. The rearrangement joins TRBV15 to TRBJ1-2; TRBD1 might be the D (6 bases). CDR1 is LNHNV and CDR2 is YYDKDF in the germline V gene (reference sequence). V was trimmed by 4 bases and J by 1 base, leaving 13 bases between them. The CDR3 has 15 amino acids. CDR3 coding DNA: TGTGCCACCAGCACCTCCGGGACACTTAACTATGGCTACACCTTC. Protein product: CATSTSGTLNYGYTF.

This clonotype was recorded a few times. V and J are TRBV6-2 or TRBV6-3 and TRBJ1-1, with 7 bases aligning to TRBD1. Germline CDR1 MNHEY, CDR2 SVGEGT. This CDR3 has 15 amino acids. The V and J ends lost 0 bases and 0 bases, in that order; junction bases with no gene match: 1. CDR3 nucleotide sequence: TGTGCCAGCAGTTACTCGAGGGGGCTGAACACTGAAGCTTTCTTT. Translated, it gives CASSYSRGLNTEAFF.

The table lists this clonotype with many counts. V gene TRBV6-2 or TRBV6-3 combines with J gene TRBJ2-1, with 13 bases identical to TRBD2. Germline V CDR1 and CDR2: MNHEY, SVGEGT. The length of the CDR3 is 16 residues. J gave up 5 bases and V 0 bases, and 1 base lay outside the gene matches. CDR3 in DNA: TGTGCCAGCAGTTACTCAGGACTAGCGGGAGACAATGAGCAGTTCTTC. Its protein product is CASSYSGLAGDNEQFF.

This clonotype was observed at least ten times. The gene calls are TRBV20-1 and TRBJ1-1, with D possibly being TRBD1 (5 bases). Trimming stripped 1 base from V and 5 bases from J, with 14 bases between. The CDR3 loop spans 14 amino acids. Germline V gene sequence: CDR1 DFQATT, CDR2 SNEGSKA (reference sequence). The CDR3 loop reads CSARVGTGRTEAFF. DNA for the CDR3: TGCAGTGCTAGAGTAGGCACGGGACGGACTGAAGCTTTCTTT.